This TCR beta chain appears in the sequencing data of a study of blood T cells in healthy people across ages. Overall study findings and caveats: Observed TCR beta diversity showed a strong correlation with the percentage of naive T cells as measured by flow cytometry. The study lacked donor CMV status, which possibly confounded expanded clonotype changes.

With regard to this clonotype: Its antigen remains unknown.

At least 5.5 micrograms of total RNA were extracted per sample. Germline V CDR1 and CDR2: SGHRS, YFSETQ. The CDR3 is made up of 16 amino acids. V lost 0 bases, J lost 4 bases, and 16 bases lay in between. Next came a second PCR, run for 7 to 11 cycles, which used a sample-barcoded 5' primer along with a J-beta primer mix. One entry per CDR3 protein, called by TCRdb with MiXCR from the 5' RACE reads. The repertoire holds about 1 million distinct CDR3 sequences, 45% seen once, with 18% in the top ten. The chain uses TRBV5-1 and TRBJ1-1, with D unresolved. Sequencing used blood. The sequence was collected from a woman aged 55 to 70 in good health. CDR3 sequence: CASSLAGRGFGTEAFF. As DNA, the CDR3 is TGCGCCAGCAGCTTGGCGGGTCGGGGTTTTGGCACTGAAGCTTTCTTT.